The clone carrying this T cell receptor (beta chain) was observed a few times. Its antigen is not identified. This specimen comes from a study of long-term antiretroviral therapy in people with HIV. At survey level, the immunoSEQ assay was run in its v3.0 version. What sequencing targeted per sample was about 35,000-55,000 T-cell genomes. The data were produced by immunoSEQ multiplex PCR, yet TCRdb's version contains in-frame clones alone and is incomplete. Of tens of thousands of clones in the sample, around 83% were seen once. The cryopreserved samples used held 1-10 million PBMC prior to extraction of DNA. V was pared by 0 bases and J by 2 bases, with 12 bases between. The CDR3 is 16 residues long. CDR1 and CDR2 from the germline V gene are WNHNN and SYGVQD (reference sequence). General study findings and limits: Among HIV repertoires, CDR3 length ranges were narrower than those of controls.

The clonotype originates from a woman aged 25 to 39 with HIV. The chain uses TRBV10-1 and TRBJ2-3; D may be TRBD2 (6 bases). This specimen was unsorted PBMCs, taken roughly 2.8 years before starting antiretroviral therapy. CDR3 sequence (DNA): TGCGCCAGCAGTGAGTCCCCCGGGGGTTTCACAGATACGCAGTATTTT. This sequence encodes CASSESPGGFTDTQYF.